Listed below are T cell receptor beta chains from one sample, sequenced in a study of blood T cells in healthy people across ages. TCRdb ran MiXCR on the 5' RACE reads and lists one entry per CDR3 protein. The table has roughly 2 million distinct CDR3 sequences, around half seen once. Sequenced input: blood. All receptors derive from a woman in her forties in good health. Each CDR3 is given with its conserved first and last residue. A D gene is named only where the DNA matches it firmly. Rows give clone size only sometimes, using once, few, many, or a class for an expanded clone.

TRBJ1-4 | NA | 15 | NA | TRBV29-1 | TGCAGCGTTGCCGGTGGGACATCAACTAATGAAAAACTGTTTTTT | CSVAGGTSTNEKLFF
TRBJ2-1 | NA | 13 | NA | TRBV19 | TGTGCCAGTAGTATCTATATCTCGGATGAGCAGTTCTTC | CASSIYISDEQFF
TRBJ2-5 | few | 15 | TRBD1 | TRBV24-1 | TGTGCCACCAGTGATTCGAGGACAGGGAAAGAGACCCAGTACTTC | CATSDSRTGKETQYF
TRBJ2-7 | NA | 16 | TRBD1 | TRBV7-8 | TGTGCCAGCAGCTTAGGCGGGACAGGGGCCAGCTACGAGCAGTACTTC | CASSLGGTGASYEQYF
TRBJ1-2 | NA | 18 | NA | TRBV15 | TGTGCCACCAGCACCCGCGACGGAGAAAACTCTCTTAACTATGGCTACACCTTC | CATSTRDGENSLNYGYTF
TRBJ2-7 | NA | 16 | NA | TRBV13 | TGTGCCAGCAGCTTAGGCTCGGGGGGCAAGCCCTACGAGCAGTACTTC | CASSLGSGGKPYEQYF
TRBJ2-5 | NA | 11 | NA | TRBV7-2 | TGTGCCAACAGCTTATGGGAGACCCAGTACTTC | CANSLWETQYF
TRBJ2-3 | NA | 16 | NA | TRBV5-1 | TGCGCCAGCAGCTTGGCCCGGACTGCTAGCACAGATACGCAGTATTTT | CASSLARTASTDTQYF
TRBJ2-7 | NA | 15 | NA | TRBV13 | TGTGCCAGCAGCTTTCTAAACCGACTGCTTTACGAGCAGTACTTC | CASSFLNRLLYEQYF
TRBJ2-5 | few | 14 | NA | TRBV20-1 | TGCAGTGCTAGAGATCTGGGGGCCCTTGAGACCCAGTACTTC | CSARDLGALETQYF
TRBJ2-1 | few | 16 | TRBD1 | TRBV24-1 | TGTGCCACCAGTGATTTTAGGGGGACAGGGGGCAATGAGCAGTTCTTC | CATSDFRGTGGNEQFF
TRBJ2-5 | NA | 14 | NA | TRBV7-2 | TGTGCCAGCGCCAATCGCGTTAACCAAGAGACCCAGTACTTC | CASANRVNQETQYF
TRBJ1-1 | NA | 12 | NA | TRBV4-2 | TGTGCCAGCAGCCAAAGGGACGCTGAAGCTTTCTTT | CASSQRDAEAFF
TRBJ1-2 | NA | 13 | NA | TRBV5-1 | TGCGCCAGCAGCTCGGGATACAACTATGGCTACACCTTC | CASSSGYNYGYTF
TRBJ1-4 | few | 13 | TRBD1 | TRBV2 | TGTGCCAGCAGTAGGACAGGGAGGGAAAAACTGTTTTTT | CASSRTGREKLFF